This T cell receptor beta chain was found in a study of blood T cell repertoires in COVID-19. As for the study in general: Acute and convalescent COVID-19 specimens originated in the United States, Italy and Spain. PBMCs, B-cell-depleted T cells, or T cells were the source of the cDNA or gDNA that made up the material.

Assay used: immunoSEQ multiplex PCR; TCRdb lists only in-frame clones, some missing. The repertoire consists of about 150,000 clones, with about 80% occurring once and the leading ten covering about 7.7%. Residents of about two dozen US areas, aged about 18 to 89 years, made up the participants. In Cohort 3, a recovered donor had either two negative PCRs, clearance, or symptom resolution. With V trimmed by 2 bases and J by 3 bases, 7 bases remained unmatched. The V gene's germline CDR1 is LGHDT and CDR2 YNNKEL (reference sequence). This CDR3 contains 16 residues. This clonotype was obtained from a man aged 45-65 years who had recovered from COVID-19. The rearrangement links TRBV3-1 (or the pseudogene TRBV3-2) to TRBJ2-4; TRBD2 matches at 7 bases. Sequenced: PBMCs or T cells enriched from blood (not recorded which). CDR3 amino acids: CASSQQTRGVKNIQYF. CDR3 coding DNA: TGTGCCAGCAGCCAACAGACACGGGGGGTCAAAAACATTCAGTACTTC.